The 5 T cell receptor beta chains listed next were all sequenced from one sample in a study of cytomegalovirus exposure and HLA in healthy donors. Primers for the PCR totalled 60 Vbeta and 13 Jbeta. The table came from immunoSEQ multiplex PCR; TCRdb's copy has only in-frame clones and leaves some out. This table has 150,000 to 160,000 clones, roughly 74% appearing once. The sequenced sample consisted of PBMCs. Receptors were obtained from a man aged 18 to 29 in good health and CMV-seronegative.

This chain connects TRBV6-6 to TRBJ1-2, with D possibly matching TRBD1 (5 bases). The germline V gene has CDR1 MNHNY and CDR2 SVGAGI (reference sequence). The CDR3 is 12 residues long. The V end lost 5 bases, the J end lost 8 bases, and 12 bases lay between the germline ends. In DNA form, the CDR3 reads TGTGCCAGCAGTCCCCCCACAGGAGGCTACACCTTC. Protein: CASSPPTGGYTF.

This clone appeared a few times. V usage is TRBV5-4 and J usage is TRBJ2-5, with D possibly TRBD2 on 6 matching bases. Germline V CDR1 and CDR2: SGHNT, YYREEE (reference sequence). CDR3 length: 15 amino acids. The V and J ends lost 4 bases and 9 bases respectively, with 22 bases between them. In nucleotides, the CDR3 is TGTGCCAGCAGCCGGGGACGGACGGAGGGTGGGTCCCAGTACTTC. Encoded protein: CASSRGRTEGGSQYF.

This clone was detected a few times. CDR3 coding DNA: TGCGCCAGCAGCCCCCATGTGAAAGGGGTCGGTTCACCCCTCCACTTT. It specifies CASSPHVKGVGSPLHF. The chain has TRBV4-3 and TRBJ1-6; D is perhaps TRBD1 (5 bases). Germline lookup yields CDR1 LGHNA and CDR2 YSLEER. The CDR3 totals 16 residues. V was shortened by 4 bases and J by 9 bases, with 19 bases between the two germline ends.

The chain is built from TRBV18 and TRBJ1-5, with D tentatively TRBD1 (6 bases). This CDR3 is 13 amino acids long. V dropped 5 bases and J dropped 5 bases, with 10 bases sitting between them. The germline V gene has CDR1 KGHSH and CDR2 LQKENI. CDR3 residues: CASSTGRDQPQHF. The CDR3 region has the DNA TGTGCCAGCTCAACAGGGAGGGATCAGCCCCAGCATTTT.

The J gene is TRBJ1-1, the V gene TRBV6-5, with 7 bases that match TRBD1. The CDR3 consists of 12 residues. The V segment lost 2 bases and the J segment 10 bases; nucleotides outside the gene matches: 4. The germline V gene has CDR1 MNHEY and CDR2 SVGAGI. The CDR3 loop reads CASSYQGGAAFF. For the CDR3, the DNA is TGTGCCAGCAGTTACCAGGGGGGCGCAGCTTTCTTT.